These 2 T cell receptor beta chains share one sample of origin, sequenced in a study of blood T cell repertoires in COVID-19. The table came from immunoSEQ multiplex PCR; TCRdb's copy has only in-frame clones and leaves some out. The repertoire holds around 300,000 clones, with about nine tenths as singletons. The specimen sequenced was peripheral blood. These receptors originate from a man in his forties or fifties with acute or convalescent COVID-19.

The rearrangement uses TRBV30 and TRBJ2-1; D might be TRBD2 (6 bases). Germline lookup yields CDR1 GTSNPN and CDR2 SVGIG (reference sequence). The CDR3 runs 14 residues. Between the trimmed V and J ends, which lost 2 bases and 8 bases, there was a span of 16 bases. For the CDR3, the DNA is TGTGCCTGGAGTCGGGACTCCCGAGGCGATGAGCAGTTCTTC. It encodes CAWSRDSRGDEQFF.

This clone was counted a single time. The DNA of the CDR3 is TGTGCCAGCAGCGTGGGACAGGGTTCCGGGGAGCTGTTTTTT. This translates into CASSVGQGSGELFF. This chain uses TRBV9 with TRBJ2-2; 9 positions agree with TRBD1. Germline V gene data show CDR1 as SGDLS and CDR2 as YYNGEE. V dropped 2 bases and J dropped 6; count of bases not matched to a gene: 2. This CDR3 contains 14 residues.